In this sample, the clone carrying this T cell receptor beta chain turned up a few times. TCRdb ran MiXCR on the 5' RACE reads and lists one entry per CDR3 protein. Of some 600,000 distinct CDR3 sequences detected, around 17% appear once; the ten largest clones hold around 16%. This specimen belongs to a study of T cells after yellow fever vaccination. Study-level background: With SMART-Seq v4 Ultra Low Input, the fractions containing low cell numbers were prepared.

With 4 bases clipped from V and 4 bases from J, the junction kept 7 bases outside the gene matches. Germline V gene data show CDR1 as SGHNT and CDR2 as YYREEE (reference sequence). The CDR3 has 15 residues. The material was PBMCs, obtained roughly 5 days after the first yellow fever vaccination. The chain employs TRBV5-4 and TRBJ1-4; TRBD1 matches 7 bases. This receptor was taken from a man aged 18 to 35 who received the YFV17D yellow fever vaccine. CDR3 DNA: TGTGCCAGCAGCATGCTCCGGGACAGTAATGAAAAACTGTTTTTT. This encodes CASSMLRDSNEKLFF.